One sample yielded the 20 T cell receptor beta chains listed below, sequenced in a study of CD8+ T cells in alopecia areata. Noted treatment: oral pan-JAK inhibitor, 5-10 mg twice daily. RNA extraction and reverse transcription yielded cDNA as sequencing template. TCRdb's table, derived via immunoSEQ multiplex PCR, lists solely in-frame clones and lacks some. Of 270,000 or so clones in the sample, 58% are singletons; the top ten hold around 1.8%. The sequencing used CD4+ T cells sorted from blood, collected at week 24, from a patient treated with tofacitinib. These receptors were obtained from a human donor with alopecia areata.

The chain has TRBV2 and TRBJ1-1; unclear D gene. The germline gives CDR1 SNHLY, CDR2 FYNNEI. This CDR3 has 14 residues. V dropped 5 bases and J dropped 0 bases, with 10 bases sitting between them. CDR3 sequence reads: CASSSDNMNTEAFF. DNA for the CDR3: TGTGCCAGCAGTTCCGACAACATGAACACTGAAGCTTTCTTT. Full variable domain (rest looked up from reference TRBV2 and TRBJ1-1): EPEVTQTPSHQVTQMGQEVILRCVPISNHLYFYWYRQILGQKVEFLVSFYNNEISEKSEIFDDQFSVERPDGSNFTLKIRSTKLEDSAMYFCASSSDNMNTEAFFGQGTRLTVV.

Points on this clone: Other DNA sequences of this sample code for an identical CDR3. The chain employs TRBV9 and TRBJ1-5, with a weak D call TRBD1 (5 bases). V was cut by 2 bases and J by 5 bases, with 8 bases left in between. Germline lookup yields CDR1 SGDLS and CDR2 YYNGEE. CDR3 length: 13 residues. The CDR3 loop reads CASSVGADQPQHF. CDR3 DNA sequence: TGTGCCAGCAGCGTCGGGGCCGATCAGCCCCAGCATTTT.

The chain joins TRBV14 to TRBJ1-1; no clear D gene. The CDR3 runs 13 residues. Germline values: CDR1 SGHDN, CDR2 FVKESK. The ends were cut back, 6 bases at V and 2 bases at J, with 10 bases in the middle. CDR3 sequence (DNA): TGTGCCAGCAGTTTTACAGACAACACTGAAGCTTTCTTT. This sequence encodes CASSFTDNTEAFF.

The rearrangement uses TRBV14 and TRBJ1-2, with unresolved D. Trimming cost V 3 bases and J 8 bases, with 4 bases left between them. Per the germline V gene, CDR1 is SGHDN and CDR2 is FVKESK. This CDR3 contains 10 residues. CDR3 sequence reads: CASSHPGYTF. For the CDR3, the DNA is TGTGCCAGCAGCCATCCCGGCTACACCTTC.

The chain carries TRBV5-4 and TRBJ2-7, with D unclear. In germline, CDR1 is SGHNT, CDR2 YYREEE (reference sequence). Trimming took off 0 bases at V and 2 bases at J, with 6 bases between the two ends. The CDR3 loop spans 13 amino acids. In DNA, the CDR3 is TGTGCCAGCAGCTTGGCCGCAGCCTACGAGCAGTACTTC. Residues: CASSLAAAYEQYF.

Comment on this clone: Other nucleotide sequences from this sample produce the same CDR3. The V call is TRBV30, the J call TRBJ1-5; the D is unclear. The CDR3 loop spans 13 amino acids. Deletions cut 1 base from V and 1 base from J, with 5 bases between. Looked up from germline, CDR1 is GTSNPN and CDR2 is SVGIG (reference sequence). The CDR3 loop reads CAWSDRSNQPQHF. CDR3 in DNA: TGTGCCTGGAGTGACCGAAGCAATCAGCCCCAGCATTTT.

This clone was recorded once. CDR3 amino acids: CASRSGGSNSPLHF. Here the CDR3 DNA reads TGTGCCAGTAGAAGCGGGGGTTCTAATTCACCCCTCCACTTT. This rearrangement joins TRBV19 to TRBJ1-6; a weak D match, TRBD1 (5 bases). CDR1 is LNHDA and CDR2 is SQIVND in the germline V gene (reference sequence). V lost 6 bases, J lost 6 bases, and 12 bases lay in between. The CDR3 loop spans 14 amino acids.

The J gene is TRBJ2-5, the V gene TRBV4-2; TRBD1 matches 7 bases. The V gene end was trimmed by 1 base and the J gene end by 2 bases; junction bases not matched to a gene: 4. The CDR3 has 15 amino acids. Germline V gives CDR1 LGHNA, CDR2 YNFKEQ. As DNA, the CDR3 is TGTGCCAGCAGCCAAGTCTCGGGACAGCAAGAGACCCAGTACTTC. Protein product: CASSQVSGQQETQYF.

J is TRBJ2-5 and V is TRBV28, with TRBD2 identical over 9 bases. The V gene's germline CDR1 is MDHEN and CDR2 SYDVKM. The junction had 7 bases not matched to a gene; V was cut back by 6 bases and J by 5 bases. The CDR3 covers 14 residues. As DNA, the CDR3 is TGTGCCAGCAGATTAGCGGGGGTCGGCGAGACCCAGTACTTC. Protein sequence: CASRLAGVGETQYF.

The chain is built from TRBV7-2 and TRBJ2-5, with D perhaps being TRBD1 or TRBD2 (6 bases each). V was trimmed by 5 bases and J by 4 bases, leaving 14 bases between them. Germline loops: CDR1 SGHTA, CDR2 FQGNSA. CDR3 size: 14 residues. The CDR3 nucleotides read TGTGCCAGCAGCATACTGGGGGGCGGAGAGACCCAGTACTTC. This encodes CASSILGGGETQYF.

This chain uses TRBV5-1 with TRBJ2-2; D is uncertain. The ends were cut back, 0 bases at V and 6 bases at J, with 9 bases in the middle. CDR1 SGHRS and CDR2 YFSETQ come from the germline V gene. There are 14 residues in the CDR3. Written as DNA, the CDR3 is TGCGCCAGCAGCTTGGCCTCTGGGTCCGGGGAGCTGTTTTTT. As protein: CASSLASGSGELFF.

V usage is TRBV7-3 and J usage is TRBJ2-7; tentative D call: TRBD2 (6 bases). CDR1 is SGHTA and CDR2 is FQGTGA in the germline V gene. CDR3 length: 12 residues. V lost 4 bases and J 6 bases, leaving 10 bases between the germline ends. CDR3 sequence (DNA): TGTGCCAGCAGCTACAAGGAGGGCGAGCAGTACTTC. Protein product: CASSYKEGEQYF. Drawing the rest from reference TRBV7-3 and TRBJ2-7, the complete variable domain is GAGVSQTPSNKVTEKGKYVELRCDPISGHTALYWYRQSLGQGPEFLIYFQGTGAADDSGLPNDRFFAVRPEGSVSTLKIQRTERGDSAVYLCASSYKEGEQYFGPGTRLTVT.

The chain combines TRBV6-6 with TRBJ2-7; possibly TRBD2 for D (6 bases). V lost 2 bases and J 6 bases, leaving 20 bases between the germline ends. Germline V gene sequence: CDR1 MNHNY, CDR2 SVGAGI (reference sequence). This CDR3 is 16 amino acids long. DNA for the CDR3: TGTGCCAGCAGTTACCCCCCCTCGACGCGGGGTTCCGAGCAGTACTTC. Translated: CASSYPPSTRGSEQYF.

This clone has only a few counts. The chain recombines TRBV11-3 with TRBJ2-3, with 8 positions matching TRBD1. V dropped 5 bases and J dropped 4; count of bases not matched to a gene: 5. This CDR3 comprises 14 residues. From germline, CDR1 is SGHNT and CDR2 YENEEA. The CDR3 nucleotides read TGTGCCAGCAGCCAGGACAGGGTTGCAGATACGCAGTATTTT. It is translated as CASSQDRVADTQYF.

The V call is TRBV4-2, the J call TRBJ2-6; no reliable D call. CDR3 length equals 13 residues. V lost 6 bases to trimming and J lost 0 bases, with 3 bases between them. Germline V gene sequence: CDR1 LGHNA, CDR2 YNFKEQ. CDR3: CASRSSGANVLTF. Here the CDR3 DNA reads TGTGCCAGCAGATCCTCTGGGGCCAACGTCCTGACTTTC.

Here the CDR3 reads CASLNRDRGPDTQYF. Written as DNA, the CDR3 is TGTGCCAGCCTCAACCGGGACCGAGGACCCGATACGCAGTATTTT. This chain links TRBV18 with TRBJ2-3; D may be TRBD1 or TRBD2 (5 bases each). The germline CDR1 and CDR2 sequences are KGHSH and LQKENI. V was shortened by 8 bases and J by 6 bases, with 21 bases between the two germline ends. This CDR3 region has 15 residues.

This clone appeared a few times. The rearrangement uses TRBV29-1 and TRBJ2-6; D is possibly TRBD1 (6 bases). Trimming removed 6 bases from V and 12 bases from J, with 12 bases in between. Per germline, CDR1 SQVTM and CDR2 ANQGSEA. The CDR3 spans 11 residues. The chain's CDR3 is CSVKTGSVLTF. DNA for the CDR3: TGCAGCGTAAAGACAGGAAGCGTCCTGACTTTC.

This sequence joins TRBV6-1 and TRBJ1-6; no firm D call. CDR1 and CDR2 (germline): MNHNS, SASEGT. The CDR3 is made up of 14 amino acids. Trimming took off 3 bases at V and 10 bases at J, with 13 bases between the two ends. CDR3 DNA sequence: TGTGCCAGCAGTGAGATAGGTTTCGGGTCACCCCTCCACTTT. It encodes CASSEIGFGSPLHF.

The rearrangement uses TRBV7-2 and TRBJ1-2; D unclear. The CDR3 is 13 amino acids. In germline, CDR1 is SGHTA, CDR2 FQGNSA. V was pared by 2 bases and J by 6 bases, with 10 bases between. Written as DNA, the CDR3 is TGTGCCAGCAGCTTACAAGCCGGGGATGGCTACACCTTC. This sequence encodes CASSLQAGDGYTF.

A few counts support this clone. The chain is built from TRBV4-1 and TRBJ2-1; D gene uncertain. The germline V gene encodes CDR1 MGHRA and CDR2 YSYEKL. The CDR3 contains 17 residues. V gave up 0 bases and J gave up 4 bases, with 16 bases separating them. CDR3 protein: CASSQDLMTAPYNEQFF. For the CDR3, the DNA is TGCGCCAGCAGCCAAGATTTAATGACTGCCCCATACAATGAGCAGTTCTTC.